This T cell receptor beta chain was captured by sequencing in a study of CD8 T cells in ankylosing spondylitis. This CDR3 region has 12 residues. Germline V gene data show CDR1 as MNHEY and CDR2 as SVGAGI. The V end lost 4 bases, the J end lost 5 bases, and 8 bases lay between the germline ends. In making TCR beta libraries, quantitative 5'-RACE with molecular barcodes was used. Using its own MiXCR run on the 5' RACE reads, TCRdb lists one record per CDR3 protein. The profile shows approximately 30,000 distinct CDR3 sequences, around 7.2% of them singletons. The study, taken as a whole, reports: Existing reports had already noted some motif variants in reactive arthritis synovial fluid and blood. Made up of eight or nine highly homologous variants, a TCR beta motif appeared characteristic of ankylosing spondylitis blood.

Many counts were recorded for this clonotype. Its specificity is not known. The sequence was collected from a male donor with ankylosing spondylitis or in good health (not recorded which). V gene TRBV6-5 combines with J gene TRBJ1-1, with D possibly matching TRBD1 (5 bases). Source material: blood, either unsorted or a sorted T cell fraction (not recorded which). The CDR3 here is CASSSRGTEAFF. The DNA for the CDR3 is TGTGCCAGCAGTTCACGGGGGACTGAAGCTTTCTTT.